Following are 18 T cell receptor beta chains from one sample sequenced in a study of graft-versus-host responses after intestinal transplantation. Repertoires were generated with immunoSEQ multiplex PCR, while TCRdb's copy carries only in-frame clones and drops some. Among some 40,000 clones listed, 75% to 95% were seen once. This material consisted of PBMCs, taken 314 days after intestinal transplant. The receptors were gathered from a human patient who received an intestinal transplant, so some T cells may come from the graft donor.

The CDR3 sequence: CASNLFQQGAMGYGYTF. CDR3 nucleotide sequence: TGTGCCAGCAACCTATTTCAACAGGGGGCGATGGGCTATGGCTACACCTTC. The V call is TRBV28, the J call TRBJ1-2; TRBD1 aligns across 9 bases. The J segment lost 4 bases and the V segment lost 7 bases, leaving 16 bases of the junction unmatched. This CDR3 is 17 amino acids long. Germline V lookup: CDR1 MDHEN, CDR2 SYDVKM.

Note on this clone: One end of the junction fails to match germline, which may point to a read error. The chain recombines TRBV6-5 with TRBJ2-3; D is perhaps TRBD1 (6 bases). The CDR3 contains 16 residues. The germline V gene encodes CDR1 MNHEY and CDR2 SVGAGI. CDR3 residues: CASSHSGTPNTDTQYF. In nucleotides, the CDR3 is TGTGCCAGCAGTCACTCCGGGACACCCAACACAGATACGCAGTATTTT.

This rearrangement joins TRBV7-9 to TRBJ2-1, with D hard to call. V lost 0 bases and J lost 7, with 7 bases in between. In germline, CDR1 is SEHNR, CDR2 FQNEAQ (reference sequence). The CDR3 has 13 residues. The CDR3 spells CASSLAAGNEQFF. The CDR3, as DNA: TGTGCCAGCAGCTTAGCGGCTGGTAATGAGCAGTTCTTC. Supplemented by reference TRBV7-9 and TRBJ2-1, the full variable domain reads DTGVSQNPRHKITKRGQNVTFRCDPISEHNRLYWYRQTLGQGPEFLTYFQNEAQLEKSRLLSDRFSAERPKGSFSTLEIQRTEQGDSAMYLCASSLAAGNEQFFGPGTRLTVL.

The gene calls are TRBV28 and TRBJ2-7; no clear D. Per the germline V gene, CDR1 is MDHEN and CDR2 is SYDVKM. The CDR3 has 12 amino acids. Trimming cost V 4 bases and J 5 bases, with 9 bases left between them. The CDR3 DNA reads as TGTGCCAGCAGTTCAAGGCTGAACGAGCAGTACTTC. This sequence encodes CASSSRLNEQYF. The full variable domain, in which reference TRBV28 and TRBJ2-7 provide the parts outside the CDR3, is DVKVTQSSRYLVKRTGEKVFLECVQDMDHENMFWYRQDPGLGLRLIYFSYDVKMKEKGDIPEGYSVSREKKERFSLILESASTNQTSMYLCASSSRLNEQYFGPGTRLTVT.

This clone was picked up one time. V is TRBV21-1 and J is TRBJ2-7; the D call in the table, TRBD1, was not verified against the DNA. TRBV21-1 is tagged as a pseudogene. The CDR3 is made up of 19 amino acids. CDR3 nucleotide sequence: TGTGCCAGCAGCAAAGCGATAGGGGACAAGGAAAGGAGCTCCTACGAGCAGTACTTC. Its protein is CASSKAIGDKERSSYEQYF.

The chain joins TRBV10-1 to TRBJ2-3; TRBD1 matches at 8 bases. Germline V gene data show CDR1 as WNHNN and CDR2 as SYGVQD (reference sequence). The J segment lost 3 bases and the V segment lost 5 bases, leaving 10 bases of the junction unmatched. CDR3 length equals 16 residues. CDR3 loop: CASSSDRVLGTDTQYF. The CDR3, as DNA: TGCGCCAGCAGTTCGGACAGGGTTTTGGGTACAGATACGCAGTATTTT.

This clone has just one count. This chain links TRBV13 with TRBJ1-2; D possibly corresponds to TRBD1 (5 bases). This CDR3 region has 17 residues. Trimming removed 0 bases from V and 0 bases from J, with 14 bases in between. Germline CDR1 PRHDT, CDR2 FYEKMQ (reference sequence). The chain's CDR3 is CASSLGQGPRPNYGYTF. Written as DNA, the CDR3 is TGTGCCAGCAGCTTAGGGCAGGGCCCCAGACCTAACTATGGCTACACCTTC.

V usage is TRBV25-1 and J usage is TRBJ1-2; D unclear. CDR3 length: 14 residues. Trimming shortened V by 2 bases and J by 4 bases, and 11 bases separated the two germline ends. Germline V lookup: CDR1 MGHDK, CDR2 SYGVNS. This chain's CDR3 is CASSEDGSFYGYTF. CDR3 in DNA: TGTGCCAGCAGTGAAGATGGTAGCTTCTATGGCTACACCTTC.

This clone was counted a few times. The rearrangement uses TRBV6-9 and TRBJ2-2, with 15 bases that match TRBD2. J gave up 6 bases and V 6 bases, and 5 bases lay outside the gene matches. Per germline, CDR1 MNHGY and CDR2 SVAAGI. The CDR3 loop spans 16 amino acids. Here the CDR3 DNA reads TGTGCCAGCAGGGGAGGACTAGCGGGAGGGGCCGGGGAGCTGTTTTTT. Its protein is CASRGGLAGGAGELFF.

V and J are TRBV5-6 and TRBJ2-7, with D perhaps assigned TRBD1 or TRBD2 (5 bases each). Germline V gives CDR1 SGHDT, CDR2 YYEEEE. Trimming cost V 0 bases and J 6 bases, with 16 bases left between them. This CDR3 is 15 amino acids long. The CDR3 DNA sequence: TGTGCCAGCAGCTTGGAGCGCGGGCCGGGGCCCGAGCAGTACTTC. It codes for CASSLERGPGPEQYF.

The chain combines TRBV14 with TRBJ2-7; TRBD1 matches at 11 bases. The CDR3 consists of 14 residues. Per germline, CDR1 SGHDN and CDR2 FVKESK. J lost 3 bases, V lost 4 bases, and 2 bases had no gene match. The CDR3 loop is CASSPGTGGYEQYF. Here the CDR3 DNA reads TGTGCCAGCAGCCCCGGGACAGGGGGCTACGAGCAGTACTTC. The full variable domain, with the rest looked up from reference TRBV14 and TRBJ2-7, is EAGVTQFPSHSVIEKGQTVTLRCDPISGHDNLYWYRRVMGKEIKFLLHFVKESKQDESGMPNNRFLAERTGGTYSTLKVQPAELEDSGVYFCASSPGTGGYEQYFGPGTRLTVT.

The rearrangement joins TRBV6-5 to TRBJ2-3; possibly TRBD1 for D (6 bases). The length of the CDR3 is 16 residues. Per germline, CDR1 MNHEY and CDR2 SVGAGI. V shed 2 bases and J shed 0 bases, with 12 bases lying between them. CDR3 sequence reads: CASSYGGRLSTDTQYF. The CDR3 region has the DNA TGTGCCAGCAGTTACGGGGGCAGACTTAGCACAGATACGCAGTATTTT.

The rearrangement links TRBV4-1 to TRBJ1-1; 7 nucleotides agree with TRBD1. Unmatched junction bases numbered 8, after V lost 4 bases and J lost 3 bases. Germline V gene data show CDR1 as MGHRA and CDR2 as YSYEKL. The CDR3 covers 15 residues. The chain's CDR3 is CASSRVDGTDTEAFF. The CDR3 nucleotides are TGCGCCAGCAGCCGCGTAGACGGGACAGACACTGAAGCTTTCTTT.

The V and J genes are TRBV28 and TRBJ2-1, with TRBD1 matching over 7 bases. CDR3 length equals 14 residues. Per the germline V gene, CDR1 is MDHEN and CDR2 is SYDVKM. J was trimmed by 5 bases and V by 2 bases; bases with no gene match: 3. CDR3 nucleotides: TGTGCCAGCAGTTTAGGGGACAGAAACAATGAGCAGTTCTTC. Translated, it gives CASSLGDRNNEQFF.

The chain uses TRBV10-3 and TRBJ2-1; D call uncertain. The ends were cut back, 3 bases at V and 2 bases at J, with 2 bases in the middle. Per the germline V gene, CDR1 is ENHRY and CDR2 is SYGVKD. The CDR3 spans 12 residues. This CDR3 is CAISDTYNEQFF. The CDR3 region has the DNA TGTGCCATCAGTGACACCTACAATGAGCAGTTCTTC.

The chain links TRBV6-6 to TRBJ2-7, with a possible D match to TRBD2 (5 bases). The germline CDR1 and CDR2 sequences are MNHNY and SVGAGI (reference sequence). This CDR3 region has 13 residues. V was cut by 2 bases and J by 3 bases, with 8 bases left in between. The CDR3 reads CASSYNAGYEQYF. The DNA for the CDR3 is TGTGCCAGCAGTTACAACGCGGGCTACGAGCAGTACTTC.

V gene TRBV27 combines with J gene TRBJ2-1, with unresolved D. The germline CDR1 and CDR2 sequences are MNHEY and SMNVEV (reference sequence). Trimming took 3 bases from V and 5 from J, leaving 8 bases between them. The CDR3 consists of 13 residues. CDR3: CASSLPGDNEQFF. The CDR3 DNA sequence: TGTGCCAGCAGTTTGCCGGGCGACAATGAGCAGTTCTTC.

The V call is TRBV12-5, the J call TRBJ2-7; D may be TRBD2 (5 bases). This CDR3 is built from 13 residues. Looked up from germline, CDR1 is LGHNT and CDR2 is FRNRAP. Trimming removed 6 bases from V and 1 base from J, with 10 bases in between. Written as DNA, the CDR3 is TGTGCTAGTGGGAAACCGGGGTCCTACGAGCAGTACTTC. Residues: CASGKPGSYEQYF.